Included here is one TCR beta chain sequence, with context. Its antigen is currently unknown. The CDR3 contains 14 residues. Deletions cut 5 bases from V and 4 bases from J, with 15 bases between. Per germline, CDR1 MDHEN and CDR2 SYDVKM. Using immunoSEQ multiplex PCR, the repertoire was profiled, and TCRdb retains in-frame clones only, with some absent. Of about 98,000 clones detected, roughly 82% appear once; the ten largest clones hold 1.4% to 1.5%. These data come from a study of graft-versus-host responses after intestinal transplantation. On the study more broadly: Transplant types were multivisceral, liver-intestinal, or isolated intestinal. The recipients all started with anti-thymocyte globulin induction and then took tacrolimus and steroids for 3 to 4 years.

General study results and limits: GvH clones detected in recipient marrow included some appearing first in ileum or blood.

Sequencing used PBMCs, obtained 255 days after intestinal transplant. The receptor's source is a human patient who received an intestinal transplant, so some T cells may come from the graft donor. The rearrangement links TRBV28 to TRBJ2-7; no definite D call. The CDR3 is CASSQQVGNYEQYV. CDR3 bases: TGTGCCAGCAGTCAGCAGGTAGGGAATTACGAGCAGTACGTC.